Listed below are T cell receptor beta chains from one sample, sequenced in a study of T cell changes during pregnancy in multiple sclerosis. TCRdb's table, derived via immunoSEQ multiplex PCR, lists solely in-frame clones and lacks some. The repertoire consists of around 61,000 clones, with about 90% occurring once and the leading ten covering 0.89%. This specimen was peripheral blood, taken in the first trimester of pregnancy. These receptors were obtained from a female donor in good health, enrolled as a control in a pregnancy study. Each CDR3 is given with its conserved first and last residue. D genes are given only for firm matches. Clone size is shown for a subset of rows, as once, few, many or a class of expanded clone.

TRBD1	TRBJ2-4	TRBV29-1	.	TGCAGCGTTGAAGATCGACCGGGACAGGGGGCGGGAGGCAAAAACATTCAGTACTTC	CSVEDRPGQGAGGKNIQYF
TRBD1	TRBJ1-2	TRBV7-2	.	TGTGCCAGCAGCTTAGCGCCCAGGGGGCCTGGCTATGGCTACACCTTC	CASSLAPRGPGYGYTF
TRBD2	TRBJ2-5	TRBV7-7	.	TGTGCCAGCAGCACCCGACTAGCGGGGGCCCTCGGGGGGCAAGAGACCCAGTACTTC	CASSTRLAGALGGQETQYF
.	TRBJ2-7	TRBV11-2	.	TGTGCCAGCAGCTTAGGGATCGGACTAAGCTCCTACGAGCAGTACTTC	CASSLGIGLSSYEQYF
.	TRBJ1-2	TRBV6-5	.	TGTGCCAGCAGTTACTCGCGGGGGGCGGACTATGGCTACACCTTC	CASSYSRGADYGYTF
.	TRBJ1-5	TRBV11-3	.	TGTGCCAGCAGCTTAGTTTTCTTACAGGGCAATCAGCCCCAGCATTTT	CASSLVFLQGNQPQHF
.	TRBJ2-7	TRBV7-2	.	TGTGCCAGCAGCTTAGGTTTTGGGGGCTCCGAGCAGTACTTC	CASSLGFGGSEQYF
.	TRBJ2-1	TRBV19	.	TGTGCCAGTAGTATAGCGGGGTTGAAAAATGAGCAGTTCTTC	CASSIAGLKNEQFF
.	TRBJ2-2	TRBV9	.	TGTGCCAGCAGCGGTTACTTAGAGAGCCCCGGGGAGCTGTTTTTT	CASSGYLESPGELFF
TRBD1	TRBJ2-3	TRBV7-2	.	TGTGCCAGCAGCTTAACGGTCAGGGGGCTGAGCACAGATACGCAGTATTTT	CASSLTVRGLSTDTQYF
.	TRBJ1-1	TRBV6-4	.	TGTGCCAGCAGTGTCGGGGGGCCGAACACTGAAGCTTTCTTT	CASSVGGPNTEAFF
.	TRBJ2-7	TRBV14	.	TGTGCCAGCAGCCAAGAGTTTGTCAGTACCTACGAGCAGTACTTC	CASSQEFVSTYEQYF
TRBD1	TRBJ2-3	TRBV4-3	.	TGCGCCAGCAGCCAAGATACAGGGGAAGGAGATACGCAGTATTTT	CASSQDTGEGDTQYF
.	TRBJ1-5	TRBV5-3	.	TGTGCCAGAAGCCCGGGACGGACTAACCAACCCCAGCATTTT	CARSPGRTNQPQHF
.	TRBJ1-5	TRBV2	.	TGTGCCAGCATGCGACAGATTTATAGCAATCAGCCCCAGCATTTT	CASMRQIYSNQPQHF
.	TRBJ1-1	TRBV5-1	.	TGCGCCAGCAGCTTGACAGGGCCGAACACTGAAGCTTTCTTT	CASSLTGPNTEAFF
TRBD2	TRBJ2-1	TRBV7-9	.	TGTGCCAGCAGCTTAGTTCTAGCGGGACTCAATGAGCAGTTCTTC	CASSLVLAGLNEQFF
TRBD1	TRBJ1-1	TRBV27	few	TGTGCCAGCAGTTTCTCCCCGCCAGACAGGGGGAACACTGAAGCTTTCTTT	CASSFSPPDRGNTEAFF
TRBD1	TRBJ2-6	TRBV30	.	TGTGCCTGGACCGGGACAGGGGGCTCTGGGGCCAACGTCCTGACTTTC	CAWTGTGGSGANVLTF
.	TRBJ1-1	TRBV19	.	TGTGCCAGTAGGCCCTTTGTTAGGAACACTGAAGCTTTCTTT	CASRPFVRNTEAFF
.	TRBJ1-4	TRBV11-2	.	TGTGCCAGCAGCGCAATTAGGGGGGGACAAAATGAAAAACTGTTTTTT	CASSAIRGGQNEKLFF
.	TRBJ1-1	TRBV7-3	.	TGTGCCAGCAGCTTGAGGCAGAACACTGAAGCTTTCTTT	CASSLRQNTEAFF
.	TRBJ2-3	TRBV7-8	.	TGTGCCAGCAGCTCCGCAGATACGCAGTATTTT	CASSSADTQYF
TRBD1	TRBJ1-2	TRBV2	.	TGTGCCAGCAGTTGGGACAGGGACGGGGGCTACACCTTC	CASSWDRDGGYTF